Shown below are 25 T cell receptor beta chains from a single sample sequenced in a study of Ad26.COV2.S vaccination and SARS-CoV-2 variants. As to treatment: around 19 received Ad26.COV2.S at low or high dose, single or two shots; 5 received placebo; per-sample allocation not given. On day 63 after the first injection, vaccine and placebo recipients gave samples. Clones were sequenced by immunoSEQ multiplex PCR, and TCRdb holds only the in-frame ones, with some missing. This table has 400,000 to 500,000 clones, approximately 87% appearing once. The sample consisted of peripheral blood, taken in a trial of Ad26.COV2.S vaccine versus placebo. Source of these receptors: a person between 18 and 65 years old who received the Ad26.COV2.S COVID-19 vaccine or a placebo.

The CDR3 loop is CASSSGESGNTIYF. The CDR3 DNA is TGTGCCAGTAGTTCAGGGGAGTCTGGAAACACCATATATTTT. The genes are TRBV19 and TRBJ1-3, with D perhaps matching TRBD1 (6 bases). Germline CDR1 is LNHDA and CDR2 is SQIVND (reference sequence). Trimming cost V 5 bases and J 1 base, with 9 bases left between them. This CDR3 region has 14 residues.

This chain connects TRBV9 to TRBJ2-4; D is undetermined. Germline V gene sequence: CDR1 SGDLS, CDR2 YYNGEE. There are 11 residues in the CDR3. Trimming left V 0 bases short and J 9 bases short, with 4 bases between. The CDR3 nucleotides read TGTGCCAGCAGCGTAGGGAGCATTCAGTACTTC. It encodes CASSVGSIQYF.

The V call is TRBV19, the J call TRBJ2-7; D gene ambiguous. V was trimmed by 4 bases and J by 2 bases, leaving 9 bases between them. Per germline, CDR1 LNHDA and CDR2 SQIVND (reference sequence). This CDR3 has 13 amino acids. CDR3 coding DNA: TGTGCCAGTAGTACTAAGGTCCCCTACGAGCAGTACTTC. Translation gives CASSTKVPYEQYF.

The chain uses TRBV7-9 and TRBJ2-3; D unclear. Germline V CDR1 and CDR2: SEHNR, FQNEAQ (reference sequence). The CDR3 has 16 amino acids. V was shortened by 2 bases and J by 0 bases, with 12 bases between the two germline ends. Written as DNA, the CDR3 is TGTGCCAGCAGCTTACCCTCAGGCCTGAGCACAGATACGCAGTATTTT. This encodes CASSLPSGLSTDTQYF.

The CDR3 sequence is CASSLNGGEGTEAFF. CDR3 DNA sequence: TGTGCCAGCAGCTTAAACGGGGGGGAAGGCACTGAAGCTTTCTTT. The genes are TRBV11-2 and TRBJ1-1, with D perhaps TRBD1 (5 bases). The CDR3 runs 15 residues. V was shortened by 2 bases and J by 4 bases, with 14 bases between the two germline ends. The germline gives CDR1 SGHAT, CDR2 FQNNGV.

The V gene is TRBV5-1, the J gene TRBJ2-7; D uncertain. In germline, CDR1 is SGHRS, CDR2 YFSETQ. Trimming pared 0 bases from V and 2 bases from J, leaving 6 bases between. The CDR3 is 13 amino acids. The CDR3 sequence: CASSLGSPYEQYF. Written as DNA, the CDR3 is TGCGCCAGCAGCTTGGGCAGCCCCTACGAGCAGTACTTC.

The sample holds one count of this clone. The CDR3 sequence: CASSPAGTGGRLYYEQYF. Here the CDR3 DNA reads TGTGCCAGCTCACCGGCCGGGACAGGGGGCCGGTTATACTACGAGCAGTACTTC. The gene calls are TRBV18 and TRBJ2-7; 12 bases fit TRBD1. Per the germline V gene, CDR1 is KGHSH and CDR2 is LQKENI. V dropped 3 bases and J dropped 3; count of bases not matched to a gene: 12. This CDR3 has 18 amino acids.

The gene calls are TRBV6-2 or TRBV6-3 and TRBJ2-1, with TRBD2 identical over 12 bases. Germline CDR1 MNHEY, CDR2 SVGEGT. The V segment lost 6 bases and the J segment 8 bases; nucleotides outside the gene matches: 11. The CDR3 is 16 amino acids. The CDR3 loop reads CASSLRTSGEVDEQFF. CDR3 nucleotides: TGTGCCAGCAGCCTCCGGACTAGCGGGGAGGTCGATGAGCAGTTCTTC.

This rearrangement joins TRBV21-1 to TRBJ1-3. TRBV21-1 is designated a pseudogene. The CDR3 is 17 amino acids. The CDR3 DNA sequence: TGTGCCAGCAGCAAAGCGGCGGGGGCAGGGCCCGGAAACACCATATATTTT. Protein: CASSKAAGAGPGNTIYF.

The CDR3 coding sequence is TGTGCCACCAGCAGAGAAGGTCCCTACGAGCAGTACTTC. It is translated as CATSREGPYEQYF. The chain carries TRBV15 and TRBJ2-7; D is unclear. V was clipped by 0 bases and J by 2 bases, with 5 bases between them. Germline CDR1 reads LNHNV; CDR2 reads YYDKDF (reference sequence). The CDR3 is 13 amino acids.

The CDR3 protein is CASSQELRGVGYTF. The DNA of the CDR3 is TGTGCCAGCAGTCAGGAGCTCCGTGGGGTTGGCTACACCTTC. V and J are TRBV6-5 and TRBJ1-2; D is undetermined. The CDR3 sequence is 14 residues long. The V and J ends lost 5 bases and 7 bases respectively, with 17 bases between them. Germline CDR1 and CDR2: MNHEY and SVGAGI.

The gene calls are TRBV7-2 and TRBJ2-7, with D unresolved. From germline, CDR1 is SGHTA and CDR2 FQGNSA. Trimming stripped 1 base from V and 0 bases from J, with 10 bases between. CDR3 size: 15 residues. CDR3 residues: CASSLGFTGSYEQYF. The CDR3 DNA reads TGTGCCAGCAGCTTAGGGTTCACTGGCTCCTACGAGCAGTACTTC.

The V call is TRBV5-1, the J call TRBJ1-2; D is unclear. Germline loops: CDR1 SGHRS, CDR2 YFSETQ. The length of the CDR3 is 13 residues. Trimming cost V 4 bases and J 7 bases, with 14 bases left between them. This CDR3 is CASSSPGAAGYTF. Written as DNA, the CDR3 is TGCGCCAGCAGCAGCCCAGGAGCCGCTGGCTACACCTTC.

DNA of the CDR3: TGTGCCAGCAGTCCACATCTGGGGACAGACAATCAGCCCCAGCATTTT. As protein: CASSPHLGTDNQPQHF. The chain carries TRBV5-5 and TRBJ1-5; 7 bases agree with TRBD1. V was pared by 5 bases and J by 3 bases, with 11 bases of the junction left unmatched. This CDR3 contains 16 residues. Germline V CDR1 and CDR2: SGHKS, YYEKEE (reference sequence).

This clone appeared once. This chain's CDR3 is CASSGAPLGEQYF. The CDR3 DNA is TGTGCCAGCAGCGGAGCCCCCTTGGGCGAGCAGTACTTC. The J gene is TRBJ2-7, the V gene TRBV7-9; D remains ambiguous. CDR3 length equals 13 residues. CDR1 is SEHNR, CDR2 FQNEAQ, per germline (reference sequence). Trimming took 5 bases from V and 6 from J, leaving 14 bases between them.

CDR3 in DNA: TGCGCCAGCAGCCAAGTTCAGGGTTCCCCCTATGGCTACACCTTC. This sequence encodes CASSQVQGSPYGYTF. This sequence joins TRBV4-3 and TRBJ1-2, with TRBD1 as a possible D gene (5 bases). The V and J ends lost 1 base and 4 bases respectively, with 13 bases between them. This CDR3 is 15 amino acids long. CDR1 is LGHNA, CDR2 YSLEER, per germline.

The J gene is TRBJ1-1, the V gene TRBV7-2, with 7 bases fitting TRBD1. The length of the CDR3 is 14 residues. The trim removed 8 bases at V and 2 bases at J, leaving 8 bases unmatched. The V gene's germline CDR1 is SGHTA and CDR2 FQGNSA. The CDR3 bases are TGTGCCAGCGTCGACAGGGTAAAAAACACTGAAGCTTTCTTT. Translated, it gives CASVDRVKNTEAFF.

The chain links TRBV4-2 to TRBJ2-3, with 7 nucleotides matching TRBD1. J gave up 2 bases and V 2 bases, and 4 bases lay outside the gene matches. This CDR3 has 15 residues. CDR1 LGHNA and CDR2 YNFKEQ come from the germline V gene. CDR3 sequence: CASSQLTGLTDTQYF. The CDR3 region has the DNA TGTGCCAGCAGCCAACTGACAGGGCTCACAGATACGCAGTATTTT.

This chain joins TRBV4-1 and TRBJ1-6, with 9 positions matching TRBD1. Germline trimming cut 1 base from V and 14 bases from J; bases unmatched to any gene: 15. Looked up from germline, CDR1 is MGHRA and CDR2 is YSYEKL. CDR3 length: 17 amino acids. The DNA of the CDR3 is TGCGCCAGCAGCCAAGGGTTTGCTCGGGACAGGGTGACGTCCCTCCACTTT. As protein: CASSQGFARDRVTSLHF.

V gene TRBV19 combines with J gene TRBJ2-7; D is possibly TRBD2 (6 bases). Trimming took 3 bases from V and 0 from J, leaving 12 bases between them. Germline lookup yields CDR1 LNHDA and CDR2 SQIVND (reference sequence). The length of the CDR3 is 15 residues. The CDR3 region has the DNA TGTGCCAGTAGTATGGTCGGGGGATACTCCTACGAGCAGTACTTC. This translates into CASSMVGGYSYEQYF.

The chain uses TRBV7-3 and TRBJ1-1, with D hard to call. The V gene's germline CDR1 is SGHTA and CDR2 FQGTGA. Trimming cost V 5 bases and J 1 base, with 11 bases left between them. The CDR3 has 14 amino acids. The DNA for the CDR3 is TGTGCCAGCAGCCTAGAGAACAGGAACACTGAAGCTTTCTTT. Amino acids: CASSLENRNTEAFF.

V and J are TRBV15 and TRBJ1-5, with 8 positions matching TRBD1. The CDR3 loop spans 15 amino acids. Trimming removed 4 bases from V and 5 bases from J; junction bases left unmatched: 7. CDR1 is LNHNV and CDR2 is YYDKDF in the germline V gene (reference sequence). The CDR3, as DNA: TGTGCCACCAGCAAACTGGGACAGGCGGATCAGCCCCAGCATTTT. Its protein is CATSKLGQADQPQHF. The variable domain in full, with the rest retrieved from reference TRBV15 and TRBJ1-5, is DAMVIQNPRYQVTQFGKPVTLSCSQTLNHNVMYWYQQKSSQAPKLLFHYYDKDFNNEADTPDNFQSRRPNTSFCFLDIRSPGLGDTAMYLCATSKLGQADQPQHFGDGTRLSIL.

DNA of the CDR3: TGCGCCAGCAGCTTGGGGGGGACGGACGGCAATCAGCCCCAGCATTTT. Its translation: CASSLGGTDGNQPQHF. The rearrangement joins TRBV5-1 to TRBJ1-5; TRBD1 might be the D (5 bases). The V gene's germline CDR1 is SGHRS and CDR2 YFSETQ. The CDR3 is 16 amino acids. The V and J ends lost 0 bases and 2 bases respectively, with 12 bases between them.

In DNA form, the CDR3 reads TGTGCCAGCAGCTTAGGCGGGGGACGCACAGATACGCAGTATTTT. Protein sequence: CASSLGGGRTDTQYF. This sequence joins TRBV7-6 and TRBJ2-3; the match to TRBD2 covers 7 bases. In germline, CDR1 is SGHVS, CDR2 FNYEAQ. The trim removed 1 base at V and 1 base at J, leaving 2 bases unmatched. This CDR3 is 15 amino acids long.

A few counts support this clone. The CDR3 nucleotides are TGTGCCAGTAAGGGGGGCGGGAATTTAAATAGCAATCAGCCCCAGCATTTT. Protein: CASKGGGNLNSNQPQHF. The rearrangement uses TRBV19 and TRBJ1-5; tentatively, D is TRBD1 (6 bases). V lost 7 bases to trimming and J lost 0 bases, with 19 bases between them. Germline loops: CDR1 LNHDA, CDR2 SQIVND (reference sequence). This CDR3 has 17 residues. Filled out from reference TRBV19 and TRBJ1-5, the complete variable domain reads DGGITQSPKYLFRKEGQNVTLSCEQNLNHDAMYWYRQDPGQGLRLIYYSQIVNDFQKGDIAEGYSVSREKKESFPLTVTSAQKNPTAFYLCASKGGGNLNSNQPQHFGDGTRLSIL.